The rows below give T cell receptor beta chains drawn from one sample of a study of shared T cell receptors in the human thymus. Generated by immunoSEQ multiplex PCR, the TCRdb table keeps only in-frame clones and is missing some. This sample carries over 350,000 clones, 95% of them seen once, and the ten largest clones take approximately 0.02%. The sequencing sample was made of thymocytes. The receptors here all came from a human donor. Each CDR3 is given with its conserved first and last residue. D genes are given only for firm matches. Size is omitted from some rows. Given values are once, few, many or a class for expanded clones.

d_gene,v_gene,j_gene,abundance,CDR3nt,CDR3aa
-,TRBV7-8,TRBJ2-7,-,TGTGCCAGCAGCCCTGCGGTAGCGCCCATAGCATGGGAGCAGTACTTC,CASSPAVAPIAWEQYF
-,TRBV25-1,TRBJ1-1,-,TGTGCCAGCAGTGGGGGGGCGAACACTGAAGCTTTCTTT,CASSGGANTEAFF
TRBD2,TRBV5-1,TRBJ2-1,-,TGCGCCAGCAGCTTTAGAAGCGGGATTTACAATGAGCAGTTCTTC,CASSFRSGIYNEQFF
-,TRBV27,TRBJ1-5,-,TGTGCCAGCAGTTTATCGGCCGATAGGGGACATAGCAATCAGCCCCAGCATTTT,CASSLSADRGHSNQPQHF
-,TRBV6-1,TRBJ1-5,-,TGTGCCAGCAGTGAAAAAAGGTCGGATAGCAATCAGCCCCAGCATTTT,CASSEKRSDSNQPQHF
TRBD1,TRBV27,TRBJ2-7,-,TGTGCCAGCAGTTTATCCCTGGGACAGACGTACGAGCAGTACTTC,CASSLSLGQTYEQYF
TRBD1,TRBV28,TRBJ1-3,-,TGTGCCAGCAGTTTAGGGGACAGCTCTGGAAACACCATATATTTT,CASSLGDSSGNTIYF
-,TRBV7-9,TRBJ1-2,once,TGTGCCAGCAGTCCTCCCAACAGGCGGAGTTCCTATGGCTACACCTTC,CASSPPNRRSSYGYTF
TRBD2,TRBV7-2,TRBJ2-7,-,TGTGCCAGCAGCTTACACCTAGCAGGGACTAGCGGGAGTTACGAGCAGTACTTC,CASSLHLAGTSGSYEQYF
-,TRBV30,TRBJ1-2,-,TGTGCCTGGAGTCTTACTGTCACCCCCCGGGGCTATGGCTACACCTTC,CAWSLTVTPRGYGYTF
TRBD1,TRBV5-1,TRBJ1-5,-,TGCGCCAGCAGCTATACAGGGGCCCTCGGGCAGCCCCAGCATTTT,CASSYTGALGQPQHF
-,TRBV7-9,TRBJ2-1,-,TGTGCCAGCAGCTTAGAGACAGACTCGCAGCACAATGAGCAGTTCTTC,CASSLETDSQHNEQFF
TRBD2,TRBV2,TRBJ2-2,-,TGTGCCAAGTTAGCGGGAGGGCCGACCGGGGAGCTGTTTTTT,CAKLAGGPTGELFF
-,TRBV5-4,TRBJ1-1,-,TGTGTCAGCTCAACCCGCCCCAGGGTTATGAACACTGAAGCTTTCTTT,CVSSTRPRVMNTEAFF